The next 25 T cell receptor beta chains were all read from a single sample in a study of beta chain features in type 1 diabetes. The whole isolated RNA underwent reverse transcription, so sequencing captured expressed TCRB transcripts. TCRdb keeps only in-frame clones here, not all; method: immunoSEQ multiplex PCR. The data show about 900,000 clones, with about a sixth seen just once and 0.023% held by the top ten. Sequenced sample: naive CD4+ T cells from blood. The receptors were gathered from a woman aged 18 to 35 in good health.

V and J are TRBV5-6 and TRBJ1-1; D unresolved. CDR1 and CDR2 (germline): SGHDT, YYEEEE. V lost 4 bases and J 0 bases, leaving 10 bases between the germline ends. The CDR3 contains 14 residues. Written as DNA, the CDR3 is TGTGCCAGCAGCCTAGACACCCTGAACACTGAAGCTTTCTTT. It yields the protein CASSLDTLNTEAFF.

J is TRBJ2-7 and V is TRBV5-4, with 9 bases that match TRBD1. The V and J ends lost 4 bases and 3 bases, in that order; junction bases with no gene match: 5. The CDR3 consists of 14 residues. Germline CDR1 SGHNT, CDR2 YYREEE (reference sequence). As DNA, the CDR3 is TGTGCCAGCAGCATCAGACAGGGGGGCTACGAGCAGTACTTC. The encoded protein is CASSIRQGGYEQYF.

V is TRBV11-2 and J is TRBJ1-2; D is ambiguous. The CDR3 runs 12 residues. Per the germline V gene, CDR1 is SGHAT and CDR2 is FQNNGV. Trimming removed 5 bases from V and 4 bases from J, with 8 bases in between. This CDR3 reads CASSPEGYGYTF. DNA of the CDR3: TGTGCCAGCAGCCCCGAGGGCTATGGCTACACCTTC.

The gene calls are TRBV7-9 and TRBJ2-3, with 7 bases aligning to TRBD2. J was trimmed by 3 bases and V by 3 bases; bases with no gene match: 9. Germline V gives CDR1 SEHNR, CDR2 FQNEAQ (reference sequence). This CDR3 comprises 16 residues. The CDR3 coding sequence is TGTGCCAGCAGCTTGGGGAATCGGGGGGTGACAGATACGCAGTATTTT. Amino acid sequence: CASSLGNRGVTDTQYF.

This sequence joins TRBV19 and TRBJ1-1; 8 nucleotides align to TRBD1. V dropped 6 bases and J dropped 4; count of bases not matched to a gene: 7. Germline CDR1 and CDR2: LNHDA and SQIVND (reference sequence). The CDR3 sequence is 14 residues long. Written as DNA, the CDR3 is TGTGCCAGTAGCCGACAGGGGTCCCCCACTGAAGCTTTCTTT. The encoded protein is CASSRQGSPTEAFF.

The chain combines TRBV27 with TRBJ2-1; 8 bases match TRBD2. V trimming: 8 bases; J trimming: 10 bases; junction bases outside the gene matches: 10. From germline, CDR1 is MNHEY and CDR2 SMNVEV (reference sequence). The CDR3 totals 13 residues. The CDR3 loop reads CASVAGGSEEQFF. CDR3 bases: TGTGCCAGCGTGGCGGGGGGTAGTGAGGAGCAGTTCTTC.

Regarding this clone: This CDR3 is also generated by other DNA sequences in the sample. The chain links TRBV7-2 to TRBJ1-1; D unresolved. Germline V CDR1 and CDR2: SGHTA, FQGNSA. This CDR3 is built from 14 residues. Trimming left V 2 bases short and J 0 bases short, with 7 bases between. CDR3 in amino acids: CASSLSTVNTEAFF. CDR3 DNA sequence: TGTGCCAGCAGCTTAAGCACAGTGAACACTGAAGCTTTCTTT.

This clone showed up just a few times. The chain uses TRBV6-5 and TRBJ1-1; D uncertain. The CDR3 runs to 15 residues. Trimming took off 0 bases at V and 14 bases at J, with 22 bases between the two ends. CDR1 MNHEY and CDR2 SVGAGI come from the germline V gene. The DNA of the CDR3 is TGTGCCAGCAGTTACTCGATTTCTGGTATCACTGACGGGTTCTTT. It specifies CASSYSISGITDGFF.

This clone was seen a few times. The CDR3 protein is CASHLGGESETQYF. The CDR3 DNA is TGTGCCAGCCACTTAGGGGGCGAATCTGAGACCCAGTACTTC. The chain has TRBV5-4 and TRBJ2-5; TRBD1 matches 7 bases. This CDR3 has 14 residues. V lost 7 bases and J lost 5; bases outside the gene matches: 11. Germline V gives CDR1 SGHNT, CDR2 YYREEE (reference sequence).

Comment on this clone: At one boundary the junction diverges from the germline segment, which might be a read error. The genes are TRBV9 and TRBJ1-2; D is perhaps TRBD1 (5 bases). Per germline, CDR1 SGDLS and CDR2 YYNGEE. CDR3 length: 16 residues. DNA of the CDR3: TGTGCCAGCAGCGCCGGGGCCAGGGTTGAAAACTACGGCTACACCTTC. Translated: CASSAGARVENYGYTF.

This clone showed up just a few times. The CDR3 bases are TGTGCCCTGGGACAGGCACGGGGAGAGACCCAGTACTTC. Translating gives CALGQARGETQYF. This rearrangement joins TRBV7-9 to TRBJ2-5, with TRBD1 matching 8 bases. The CDR3 loop spans 13 amino acids. CDR1 is SEHNR, CDR2 FQNEAQ, per germline (reference sequence). With V trimmed by 11 bases and J by 4 bases, 9 bases remained unmatched.

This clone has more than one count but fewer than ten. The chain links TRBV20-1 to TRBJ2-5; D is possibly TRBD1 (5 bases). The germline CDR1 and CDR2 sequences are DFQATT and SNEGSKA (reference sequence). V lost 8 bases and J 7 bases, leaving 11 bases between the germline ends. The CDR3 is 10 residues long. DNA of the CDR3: TGCAGTTCCTCCGACAGGACCCAGTACTTC. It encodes CSSSDRTQYF.

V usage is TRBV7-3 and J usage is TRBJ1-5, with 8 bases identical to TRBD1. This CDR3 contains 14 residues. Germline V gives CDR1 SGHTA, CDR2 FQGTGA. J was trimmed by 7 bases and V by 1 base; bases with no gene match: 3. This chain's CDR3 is CASSLSPGGQPQHF. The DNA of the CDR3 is TGTGCCAGCAGCTTAAGTCCAGGGGGCCAGCCCCAGCATTTT.

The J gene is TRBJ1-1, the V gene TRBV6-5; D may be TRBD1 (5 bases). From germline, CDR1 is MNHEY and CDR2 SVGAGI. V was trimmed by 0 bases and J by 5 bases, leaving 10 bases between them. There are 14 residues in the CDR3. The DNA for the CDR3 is TGTGCCAGCAGTTACTCGTCGAGGGGAACTGAAGCTTTCTTT. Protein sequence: CASSYSSRGTEAFF.

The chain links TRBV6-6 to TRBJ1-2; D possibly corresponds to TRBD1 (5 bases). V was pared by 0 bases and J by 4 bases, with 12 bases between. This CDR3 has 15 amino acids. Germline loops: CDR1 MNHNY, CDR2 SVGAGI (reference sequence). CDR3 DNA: TGTGCCAGCAGTTACTCGATCTGGGGCGGCTATGGCTACACCTTC. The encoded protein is CASSYSIWGGYGYTF.

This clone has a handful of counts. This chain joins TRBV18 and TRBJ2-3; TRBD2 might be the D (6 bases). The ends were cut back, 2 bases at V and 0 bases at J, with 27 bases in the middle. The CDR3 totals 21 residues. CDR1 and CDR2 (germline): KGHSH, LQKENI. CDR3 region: CASSPGWWRGPRRPSTDTQYF. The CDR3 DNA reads TGTGCCAGCTCACCAGGGTGGTGGAGGGGCCCTCGACGCCCTAGCACAGATACGCAGTATTTT.

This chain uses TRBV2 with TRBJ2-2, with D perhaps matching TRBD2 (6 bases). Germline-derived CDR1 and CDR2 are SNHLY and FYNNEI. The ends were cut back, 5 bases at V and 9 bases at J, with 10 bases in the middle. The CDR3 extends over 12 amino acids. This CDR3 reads CASSSRGRELFF. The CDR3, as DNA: TGTGCCAGCAGTTCCCGGGGGAGGGAGCTGTTTTTT.

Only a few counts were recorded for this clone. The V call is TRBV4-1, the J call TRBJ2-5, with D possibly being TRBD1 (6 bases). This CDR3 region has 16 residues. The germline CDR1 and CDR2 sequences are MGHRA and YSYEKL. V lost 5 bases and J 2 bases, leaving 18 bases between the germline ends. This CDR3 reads CASSVSPGTSQETQYF. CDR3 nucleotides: TGCGCCAGCAGCGTCTCTCCCGGGACATCGCAAGAGACCCAGTACTTC.

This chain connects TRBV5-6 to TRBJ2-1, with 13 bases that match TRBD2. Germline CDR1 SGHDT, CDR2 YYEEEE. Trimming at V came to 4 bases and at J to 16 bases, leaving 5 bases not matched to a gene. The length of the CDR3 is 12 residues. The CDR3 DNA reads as TGTGCCAGCAGCCCGGGGACTAGCGGGATTTTCTTC. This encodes CASSPGTSGIFF.

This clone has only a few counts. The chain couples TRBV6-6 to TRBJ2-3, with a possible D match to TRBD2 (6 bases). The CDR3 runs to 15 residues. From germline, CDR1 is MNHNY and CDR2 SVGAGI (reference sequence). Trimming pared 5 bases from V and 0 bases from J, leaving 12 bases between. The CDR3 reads CASSAYSGSTDTQYF. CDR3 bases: TGTGCCAGCAGTGCATATAGCGGTAGCACAGATACGCAGTATTTT.

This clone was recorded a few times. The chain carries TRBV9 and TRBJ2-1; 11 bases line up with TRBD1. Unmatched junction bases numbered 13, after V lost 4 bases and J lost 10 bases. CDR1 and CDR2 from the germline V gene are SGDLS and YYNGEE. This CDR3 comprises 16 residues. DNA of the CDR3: TGTGCCAGCAGCCCCCGTCCCGGGACAGGGGGTCGGGAGCAGTTCTTC. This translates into CASSPRPGTGGREQFF.

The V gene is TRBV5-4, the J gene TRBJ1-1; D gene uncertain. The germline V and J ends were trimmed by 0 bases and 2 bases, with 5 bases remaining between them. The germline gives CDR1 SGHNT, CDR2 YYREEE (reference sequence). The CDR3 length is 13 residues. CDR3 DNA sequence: TGTGCCAGCAGCTTGGTCCCTAACACTGAAGCTTTCTTT. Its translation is CASSLVPNTEAFF. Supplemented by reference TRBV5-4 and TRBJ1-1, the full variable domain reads ETGVTQSPTHLIKTRGQQVTLRCSSQSGHNTVSWYQQALGQGPQFIFQYYREEENGRGNFPPRFSGLQFPNYSSELNVNALELDDSALYLCASSLVPNTEAFFGQGTRLTVV.

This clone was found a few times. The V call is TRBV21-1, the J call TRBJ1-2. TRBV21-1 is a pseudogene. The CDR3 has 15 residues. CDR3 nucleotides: TGTGCCAGCAGCGCGACCTTAGTTGGACCCGATGGCTACACCTTC. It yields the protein CASSATLVGPDGYTF.

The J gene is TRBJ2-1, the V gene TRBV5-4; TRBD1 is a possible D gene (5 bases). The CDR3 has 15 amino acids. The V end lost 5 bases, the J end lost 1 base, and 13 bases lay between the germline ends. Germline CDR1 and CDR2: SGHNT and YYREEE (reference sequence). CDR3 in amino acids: CASSSRGISYNEQFF. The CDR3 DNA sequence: TGTGCCAGCAGTTCTAGGGGAATATCCTACAATGAGCAGTTCTTC.

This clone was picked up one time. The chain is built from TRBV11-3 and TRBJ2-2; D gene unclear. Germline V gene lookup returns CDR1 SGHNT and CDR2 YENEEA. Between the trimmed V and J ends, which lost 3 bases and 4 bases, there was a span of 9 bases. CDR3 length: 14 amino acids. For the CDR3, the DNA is TGTGCCAGCAGCTTTAACTATCTCACCGGGGAGCTGTTTTTT. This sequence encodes CASSFNYLTGELFF.